This T cell receptor beta chain was captured in a study of OX40 agonist ivuxolimab in advanced cancers. Study as a whole: Ivuxolimab, an agonistic anti-OX40 (CD134) antibody, was given to patients. Partial responses were seen in three patients, one with hepatocellular carcinoma and two with cutaneous melanoma.

About this clone: Its antigen is not known.

Findings and limits, study-wide: In the 0.1-3.0 mg/kg groups, partial responders showed among the lowest expansion. Blood T cells, both CD4+ and CD8+, expanded clonally by week 6 at 0.1 to 3.0 mg/kg.

Sequencing used immunoSEQ multiplex PCR; TCRdb keeps in-frame clones, though not all of them. The sample consists of around 73,000 clones, 70% to 90% of them appearing once. The material sequenced was CD4+ or CD8+ T cells sorted from blood, taken in a trial of the OX40 agonist ivuxolimab. This sequence originates from an adult with an advanced solid tumor such as melanoma, head and neck, liver or kidney cancer.

The CDR3 DNA reads TGTGCCAGCAATCGACAGGGAGGGTCCTATGGCTACACCTTC. The encoded protein is CASNRQGGSYGYTF. The J gene is TRBJ1-2, the V gene TRBV6-5, with 7 bases lining up with TRBD1. With V trimmed by 7 bases and J by 4 bases, 9 bases remained unmatched. Germline lookup yields CDR1 MNHEY and CDR2 SVGAGI. The CDR3 length is 14 residues.